This T cell receptor beta chain comes out of a study of response to subunit inactivated influenza vaccine (dated by TCRdb to the late 2010s). Regarding the study in general: The study used deep quantitative T cell receptor repertoire profiling to track responses to a trivalent subunit inactivated influenza vaccine. Results and caveats for the whole study, not just this receptor: It was suggested by the authors that each seasonal influenza vaccination may recruit only a limited number of new T cells.

V is cut by 3 bases and J by 2 bases, and the space between the germline ends is 7 bases. The germline V gene (reference sequence) gives CDR1 as DFQATT and CDR2 as SNEGSKA. Taken from cysteine to phenylalanine, the CDR3 has 13 residues. The read is trimmed to its CDR3 DNA, 39 bases read in frame from base 1. The library was obtained by RT-PCR. The run used an Illumina HiSeq 2500. The public reads were reprocessed in TCRdb via fastp at Q25 and MiXCR, keeping in-frame beta chains. Records with the same CDR3 protein are collapsed into one entry carrying the most frequent genes and DNA. The sample table holds a few hundred thousand distinct CDR3 sequences, of which approximately 11% were seen once. The biggest ten clones account for about an eighth of the sample. Notes on this clonotype: It lacks a known antigen. It has no much larger one-base neighbor in the sample; base qualities were not kept.

Interpreted using the paper, the time point label stands for: around 45 days after influenza vaccine administration. This clonotype was sampled from a man between 45 and 60 years old who received an inactivated influenza vaccine. Donor details come from another sample of the same person, matched by shared clones. The chain is assembled from TRBV20-1 and TRBJ2-2; the D gene may be TRBD1 or TRBD2, since each aligns over 5 bases. The sample in question was PBMCs from blood, obtained 45 days after vaccination. The base sequence is TGCAGTGCTAGTGGGGACAACACCGGGGAGCTGTTTTTT. It is translated as CSASGDNTGELFF.